A single sample gave rise to the 27 T cell receptor beta chains below, sequenced in a study of shared clonotypes between healthy human individuals. Profiling relied on immunoSEQ multiplex PCR, and the TCRdb table lists in-frame clones only, not all of them. The data contain almost 750,000 clones, over 60% of them seen just once; the ten biggest clones take up approximately 1.7%. Specimen: memory CD4+ T cells sorted from blood. Documented subset: CD45RA-negative fraction. Receptors originate from a woman younger than 45 in good health.

The chain employs TRBV28 and TRBJ2-2; 12 bases align to TRBD1. Trimming took 4 bases from V and 8 from J; bases not matched to a gene: 5. The germline V gene has CDR1 MDHEN and CDR2 SYDVKM. The CDR3 loop spans 15 amino acids. The CDR3 bases are TGTGCCAGCAGTTACTCGGGACAGGGGGCAGGGGAGCTGTTTTTT. Its translation is CASSYSGQGAGELFF. The full variable domain, in which reference TRBV28 and TRBJ2-2 provide the parts outside the CDR3, is DVKVTQSSRYLVKRTGEKVFLECVQDMDHENMFWYRQDPGLGLRLIYFSYDVKMKEKGDIPEGYSVSREKKERFSLILESASTNQTSMYLCASSYSGQGAGELFFGEGSRLTVL.

The chain employs TRBV25-1 and TRBJ2-3; TRBD2 matches 7 bases. The CDR3 totals 15 residues. Germline CDR1 MGHDK, CDR2 SYGVNS. V shed 5 bases, J shed 4 bases, and the junction held 9 bases outside the gene matches. The CDR3 loop reads CASSTRTSSADTQYF. The CDR3 DNA is TGTGCCAGCAGTACACGGACTAGTTCAGCAGATACGCAGTATTTT.

The chain links TRBV10-2 to TRBJ2-3; 13 bases match TRBD2. With 9 bases clipped from V and 5 bases from J, the junction kept 5 bases outside the gene matches. Germline values: CDR1 WSHSY, CDR2 SAAADI. The CDR3 is 14 amino acids. CDR3 protein: CASGLAGAEDTQYF. CDR3 sequence (DNA): TGCGCCAGTGGACTAGCGGGAGCCGAAGATACGCAGTATTTT.

The chain employs TRBV10-3 and TRBJ2-3; 8 nucleotides line up with TRBD2. V trimming: 6 bases; J trimming: 5 bases; junction bases outside the gene matches: 4. From germline, CDR1 is ENHRY and CDR2 SYGVKD. The CDR3 loop spans 13 amino acids. The CDR3 coding sequence is TGTGCCATCAGGGGACTAGAGGAAGATACGCAGTATTTT. It is translated as CAIRGLEEDTQYF.

The chain combines TRBV5-1 with TRBJ1-1, with D perhaps TRBD1 (5 bases). Deletions cut 2 bases from V and 5 bases from J, with 19 bases between. The germline gives CDR1 SGHRS, CDR2 YFSETQ. This CDR3 region has 16 residues. The CDR3 reads CASSFQGRGFGTEAFF. The CDR3 bases are TGCGCCAGCAGCTTTCAGGGCAGAGGCTTTGGAACTGAAGCTTTCTTT.

The chain employs TRBV7-9 and TRBJ2-6, with no clear D. From germline, CDR1 is SEHNR and CDR2 FQNEAQ (reference sequence). The CDR3 has 16 amino acids. Between the trimmed V and J ends, which lost 2 bases and 0 bases, there was a span of 8 bases. The CDR3 is CASSLRWSSGANVLTF. CDR3 sequence (DNA): TGTGCCAGCAGCTTACGTTGGAGCTCTGGGGCCAACGTCCTGACTTTC.

This clone was counted a few times. The rearrangement joins TRBV27 to TRBJ1-4, with D maybe TRBD1 (5 bases). Trimming removed 7 bases from V and 4 bases from J, with 16 bases in between. The CDR3 totals 15 residues. The germline CDR1 and CDR2 sequences are MNHEY and SMNVEV (reference sequence). The chain's CDR3 is CASTSAGLLNEKLFF. The CDR3 coding sequence is TGTGCCAGCACTTCCGCGGGACTCCTTAATGAAAAACTGTTTTTT.

J is TRBJ1-3 and V is TRBV5-1; no definite D call. V lost 4 bases and J 4 bases, leaving 12 bases between the germline ends. Germline CDR1 SGHRS, CDR2 YFSETQ. The CDR3 spans 14 residues. The DNA for the CDR3 is TGCGCCAGCAGCCTCCGGGATGCCGGAAACACCATATATTTT. Its translation is CASSLRDAGNTIYF.

The table lists this clone with a few counts. For the CDR3, the DNA is TGTGCCAGCAGCCCGTATACAGGGTCTGGAAACACCATATATTTT. Translated, it gives CASSPYTGSGNTIYF. This chain connects TRBV7-2 to TRBJ1-3, with a possible D match to TRBD1 (6 bases). The length of the CDR3 is 15 residues. In germline, CDR1 is SGHTA, CDR2 FQGNSA. The V end was cut by 5 bases, the J end by 1 base, with 12 bases between.

The rearrangement links TRBV7-3 to TRBJ2-5; 8 nucleotides align to TRBD1. J lost 5 bases, V lost 3 bases, and 2 bases had no gene match. There are 13 residues in the CDR3. Germline CDR1 and CDR2: SGHTA and FQGTGA. The CDR3 region has the DNA TGTGCCAGCAGCTTGGACAGGGCGGAGACCCAGTACTTC. Amino acids: CASSLDRAETQYF.

The CDR3 protein is CASRVGHLANYGYTF. CDR3 sequence (DNA): TGTGCCAGCAGGGTCGGACATCTAGCTAACTATGGCTACACCTTC. This chain uses TRBV6-1 with TRBJ1-2; the D gene is possibly TRBD1 (5 bases). The CDR3 spans 15 residues. CDR1 is MNHNS, CDR2 SASEGT, per germline. Trimming stripped 6 bases from V and 0 bases from J, with 14 bases between.

The V gene is TRBV7-2, the J gene TRBJ2-3; D call uncertain. Trimming took off 3 bases at V and 4 bases at J, with 14 bases between the two ends. Per germline, CDR1 SGHTA and CDR2 FQGNSA. The length of the CDR3 is 15 residues. The CDR3 DNA follows: TGTGCCAGCAGCTTCCGGTCCGCGGTTTCAGATACGCAGTATTTT. Protein sequence: CASSFRSAVSDTQYF.

The V call is TRBV7-6, the J call TRBJ2-6; D is perhaps TRBD2 (5 bases). CDR1 SGHVS and CDR2 FNYEAQ come from the germline V gene. This CDR3 has 20 amino acids. Trimming cost V 1 base and J 0 bases, with 19 bases left between them. CDR3 nucleotides: TGTGCCAGCAGCTTAGTCTTCCGGGGTCCGGCAGACTCTGGGGCCAACGTCCTGACTTTC. Its protein is CASSLVFRGPADSGANVLTF.

Notes on this clone: This same CDR3 is encoded by further DNA sequences in the sample. The chain employs TRBV2 and TRBJ1-4; no clear D. Trimming removed 8 bases at V and 8 bases at J, with 15 bases between. This CDR3 region has 13 residues. Germline V gene lookup returns CDR1 SNHLY and CDR2 FYNNEI. The CDR3 DNA is TGTGCCAGCCTCGGCCGAGGGTTAGAAAAACTGTTTTTT. This codes for CASLGRGLEKLFF.

The J gene is TRBJ2-3, the V gene TRBV6-5, with D unclear. CDR3 length equals 13 residues. The V and J ends lost 2 bases and 2 bases respectively, with 5 bases between them. Germline loops: CDR1 MNHEY, CDR2 SVGAGI. DNA for the CDR3: TGTGCCAGCAGTTACACCTACACAGATACGCAGTATTTT. It is translated as CASSYTYTDTQYF.

The V gene is TRBV7-2, the J gene TRBJ2-1, with TRBD2 matching over 9 bases. V lost 5 bases to trimming and J lost 3 bases; unmatched junction nucleotides: 8. CDR3 length equals 16 residues. Germline V CDR1 and CDR2: SGHTA, FQGNSA. The CDR3 here is CASSQPGLAHYNEQFF. The CDR3, as DNA: TGTGCCAGCAGCCAACCGGGACTAGCACACTACAATGAGCAGTTCTTC.

The rearrangement uses TRBV28 and TRBJ1-4; TRBD1 might be the D (5 bases). CDR1 is MDHEN and CDR2 is SYDVKM in the germline V gene. The V end lost 6 bases, the J end lost 10 bases, and 24 bases lay between the germline ends. The CDR3 loop spans 16 amino acids. The CDR3 coding sequence is TGTGCCAGCAGGCCGGGCAATCTCGGCATCGGGGGAAAACTGTTTTTT. The encoded protein is CASRPGNLGIGGKLFF.

The rearrangement links TRBV28 to TRBJ1-1; no clear D. The CDR3 sequence is 12 residues long. Trimming took off 5 bases at V and 1 base at J, with 5 bases between the two ends. The germline V gene has CDR1 MDHEN and CDR2 SYDVKM. Here the CDR3 reads CASSPANTEAFF. CDR3 DNA sequence: TGTGCCAGCAGTCCAGCGAACACTGAAGCTTTCTTT. The variable domain in full, with the rest retrieved from reference TRBV28 and TRBJ1-1, is DVKVTQSSRYLVKRTGEKVFLECVQDMDHENMFWYRQDPGLGLRLIYFSYDVKMKEKGDIPEGYSVSREKKERFSLILESASTNQTSMYLCASSPANTEAFFGQGTRLTVV.

J is TRBJ2-1 and V is TRBV18; no definite D call. V was shortened by 3 bases and J by 10 bases, with 13 bases between the two germline ends. CDR1 and CDR2 (germline): KGHSH, LQKENI. There are 13 residues in the CDR3. The CDR3 region is CASSPPRRAEQFF. DNA of the CDR3: TGTGCCAGCTCACCCCCCAGACGGGCGGAGCAGTTCTTC.

The sample holds one count of this clone. The V and J genes are TRBV10-3 and TRBJ1-1; 7 bases map to TRBD1. This CDR3 is 14 amino acids long. Germline V gene data show CDR1 as ENHRY and CDR2 as SYGVKD. With V trimmed by 6 bases and J by 4 bases, 8 bases remained unmatched. The CDR3 protein is CAIRTRDSGTEAFF. DNA of the CDR3: TGTGCCATCAGGACCCGGGACAGTGGCACTGAAGCTTTCTTT.

This clone was seen only a few times. The V gene is TRBV6-1, the J gene TRBJ2-2; 9 bases align to TRBD1. Trimming at V came to 4 bases and at J to 9 bases, leaving 3 bases not matched to a gene. Germline loops: CDR1 MNHNS, CDR2 SASEGT. The CDR3 totals 13 residues. This chain's CDR3 is CASSVTGGRELFF. CDR3 coding DNA: TGTGCCAGCAGTGTTACAGGGGGCCGGGAGCTGTTTTTT.

The rearrangement links TRBV5-6 to TRBJ2-1; no definite D call. The CDR3 consists of 14 residues. The germline gives CDR1 SGHDT, CDR2 YYEEEE. V was trimmed by 4 bases and J by 3 bases, leaving 11 bases between them. CDR3 bases: TGTGCCAGCAGCCCCCCCCAAAGCTACAATGAGCAGTTCTTC. Translated: CASSPPQSYNEQFF.

This chain uses TRBV14 with TRBJ2-1; D is possibly TRBD1 (5 bases). Germline values: CDR1 SGHDN, CDR2 FVKESK. CDR3 length: 16 amino acids. V was pared by 6 bases and J by 0 bases, with 15 bases between. CDR3 region: CASSPLVGRSYNEQFF. In DNA, the CDR3 is TGTGCCAGCAGTCCGTTGGTGGGGCGCTCCTACAATGAGCAGTTCTTC.

The genes are TRBV7-2 and TRBJ2-1; D not certain. CDR3 length equals 15 residues. Germline lookup yields CDR1 SGHTA and CDR2 FQGNSA. The germline V and J ends were trimmed by 3 bases and 5 bases, with 14 bases remaining between them. CDR3 sequence: CASSFTSGRHNEQFF. The CDR3 nucleotides are TGTGCCAGCAGCTTCACCTCGGGCCGACACAATGAGCAGTTCTTC.

The V and J genes are TRBV7-8 and TRBJ1-1; possible D gene TRBD1, 6 bases. CDR3 length: 15 amino acids. Trimming removed 0 bases from V and 1 base from J, with 9 bases in between. Per germline, CDR1 SGHVS and CDR2 FQNEAQ. The DNA of the CDR3 is TGTGCCAGCAGCTTAGCCAGGGGCCGGAACACTGAAGCTTTCTTT. This gives the protein CASSLARGRNTEAFF.

This chain connects TRBV12-1 to TRBJ2-4; TRBD2, the table's D call, lacks a check against the DNA. TRBV12-1 is described as a pseudogene. The CDR3 covers 12 residues. The CDR3 protein is CASSFAGEVQYF. The CDR3 DNA is TGTGCCAGCAGCTTTGCTGGGGAGGTTCAGTACTTC.

V is TRBV4-1 and J is TRBJ1-1, with no clear D. The CDR3 has 14 residues. V lost 0 bases, J lost 1 base, and 6 bases lay in between. From germline, CDR1 is MGHRA and CDR2 YSYEKL. The CDR3 bases are TGCGCCAGCAGCCAAGAATCAGAGAACACTGAAGCTTTCTTT. Translated: CASSQESENTEAFF.